The T cell receptor beta chain under discussion was sequenced for a study of blood T cell repertoires in COVID-19 (dated by TCRdb to the early 2020s). As for the study more broadly: The collaborator samples originated in the United States, Italy and Spain and spanned the acute and convalescent phases of COVID-19. The material from the prospective study consisted of cDNA or gDNA derived from T cells, B-cell-depleted T cells, or PBMCs. The dataset comprised deeply sampled blood TCRbeta repertoires from subjects exposed to, actively infected with, or recovered from COVID-19. The repertoires were released in a freely available public database intended as a resource for research on the immune response to SARS-CoV-2. The samples were drawn from two sources: the first 160 participants of the ongoing ImmuneRACE study, and fewer than 1,500 subjects contributed by 6 global collaborators. A de-identified subject ID, COVID-19 status, age in years and sex were almost always included in the sample metadata. Where available, HLA class I and class II types were taken from metadata supplied by the sample provider and were not determined by assay-based typing. Study-wide findings and limitations: The amount of clinical and demographic metadata varied by source and participant and was provided uncurated.

TCRbeta CDR3 regions were amplified from genomic DNA using the immunoSEQ Assay, a bias-controlled multiplex PCR. Per the authors' processing: Within the assay, amplification of reference gene primers was used to estimate how many nucleated cells each sample contained. To quantify the absolute abundance of each unique TCRbeta CDR3 rearrangement, sequence reads were collapsed and filtered. Productive Simpson clonality was computed per sample as the square root of Simpson's diversity index over productive rearrangements. The immuneACCESS repertoire file appears here via TCRdb, limited to in-frame rearrangements. These files lack a portion of the clones; in checked studies, under half of the deficit traces to unresolved V genes, and the cause of the others is not known. V, J and clone size derive from that table, while D and trimming were established from the DNA sequence. This sample comprises around 140,000 clones, approximately 88% of them detected only once. The ten largest clones capture less than 0.95% of the sample.

Collaborating institutions collected whole blood in K2EDTA tubes following their own protocols. Collaborator samples were shipped for TCRbeta analysis as frozen whole blood, isolated PBMCs, or DNA extracted from either sample type. The CDR3 contains 14 residues, cysteine and phenylalanine counted. The entry retains the CDR3 DNA only, 42 bases that are in frame from base 1. Deletion took 2 bases off V and 3 bases off J, with a span of 11 bases between the germline ends. From the germline V gene, CDR1 is SGDLS and CDR2 is YYNGEE. About this clone: No antigen is known for it. Base-call qualities are not available, and no considerably larger clone is one nucleotide away.

The chain joins TRBV9 to TRBJ1-2, with TRBD1 tentatively as D gene (5 bases match). This receptor was identified in a woman between 45 and 65 years old with acute or convalescent COVID-19. The sample comprised peripheral blood. The nucleotides read TGTGCCAGCAGCGTCCAGCTCAGGGACTATGGCTACACCTTC. Its amino acids are CASSVQLRDYGYTF.